This entry describes one TCR beta chain. The target antigen is unknown. This record belongs to a study of T cell responses to AZD1222 COVID-19 vaccine. General study points: Clonal diversity was possibly underestimated, and the donors were mostly white British, with more females.

Trimming shortened V by 2 bases and J by 7 bases, and 20 bases separated the two germline ends. The V gene's germline CDR1 is KGHSH and CDR2 LQKENI. The CDR3 totals 16 residues. Method: immunoSEQ multiplex PCR; TCRdb's copy keeps in-frame clones and lacks some. The data contain about 140,000 clones, about 90% of them singletons. This clonotype originated in an adult who received the AZD1222 COVID-19 vaccine. The rearrangement joins TRBV18 to TRBJ1-1; D is uncertain. The sequencing here drew on peripheral blood, taken 28 days after the second AZD1222 dose. The CDR3: CASSPANFVSAGEAFF. The CDR3 bases are TGTGCCAGCTCACCAGCGAATTTCGTCTCGGCGGGTGAAGCTTTCTTT. Drawing the rest from reference TRBV18 and TRBJ1-1, the complete variable domain is NAGVMQNPRHLVRRRGQEARLRCSPMKGHSHVYWYRQLPEEGLKFMVYLQKENIIDESGMPKERFSAEFPKEGPSILRIQQVVRGDSAAYFCASSPANFVSAGEAFFGQGTRLTVV.